Given below is one TCR beta chain in context. The record originates from a study of blood T cell repertoires in COVID-19. In the study overall: Samples of COVID-19 (acute and convalescent) were obtained from the United States, Italy and Spain. PBMCs, B-cell-depleted T cells, or T cells provided the cDNA or gDNA that made up the material.

Authors' data handling: By means of reference gene primer amplification, nucleated cell counts were estimated. Measured with immunoSEQ multiplex PCR; TCRdb has only the in-frame clones, and not every one. That table gives V, J and clone size, and the DNA gave D and trimming. The sample holds 150,000 to 200,000 clones, 89% seen once. CDR1 and CDR2 (germline): MDHEN, SYDVKM. The CDR3 runs to 14 residues. V shed 2 bases and J shed 7 bases, with 15 bases lying between them. The rearrangement joins TRBV28 to TRBJ2-7, with no clear D. The specimen was peripheral blood. The source is a man between 35 and 55 years old with acute or convalescent COVID-19. CDR3 in amino acids: CASSLQDPWSEQYF. Here the CDR3 DNA reads TGTGCCAGCAGTTTACAGGATCCTTGGTCAGAGCAGTACTTC.